This T cell receptor (beta chain) comes out of a study of blood T cell repertoires in COVID-19. Study-wide background: Sites in the United States, Italy and Spain provided acute and convalescent COVID-19 samples. The analysed material was cDNA or gDNA that came from T cells, B-cell-depleted T cells, or PBMCs.

Trimming stripped 0 bases from V and 5 bases from J, with 19 bases between. CDR1 is LNHNV, CDR2 YYDKDF, per germline (reference sequence). The CDR3 loop spans 18 amino acids. The data were produced by immunoSEQ multiplex PCR, yet TCRdb's version contains in-frame clones alone and is incomplete. The sample yields approximately 280,000 clones, around 90% seen once. Sequencing was carried out using peripheral blood. The TCR was taken from a man between 18 and 29 years old with active or convalescent COVID-19. J is TRBJ1-4 and V is TRBV15, with TRBD1 as a possible D gene (6 bases). The CDR3 coding sequence is TGTGCCACCAGCAGAGATTCTAAACGGACAGATAAGAATGAAAAACTGTTTTTT. Translated: CATSRDSKRTDKNEKLFF.